This T cell receptor beta chain was observed in a study of blood T cell repertoires in COVID-19. Across the study: The United States, Italy and Spain supplied acute and convalescent COVID-19 samples. Sample material is recorded as cDNA or gDNA derived from T cells, B-cell-depleted T cells, or PBMCs.

Trimming removed 2 bases from V and 5 bases from J; junction bases left unmatched: 13. Per the germline V gene, CDR1 is LNHNV and CDR2 is YYDKDF (reference sequence). The CDR3 consists of 19 residues. Under the authors' procedure: Reference gene primer amplification gave nucleated cell count estimates. Assay: immunoSEQ multiplex PCR; the TCRdb copy retains only in-frame clones and omits some. D and trimming were read from the DNA, whereas the V and J calls and clone size are those reported in that table. Of about 190,000 clones listed, about 81% are singletons. Seattle enrolled patients during active infection and tracked them longitudinally.

The chain uses TRBV15 and TRBJ2-5; 14 bases fit TRBD2. The source is an elderly woman with COVID-19, enrolled during active disease. Sequencing used peripheral blood. The DNA for the CDR3 is TGTGCCACCAGCAGATCCGGGACTAGCGGGAGTCTTCTGGGGGAGACCCAGTACTTC. Amino acids: CATSRSGTSGSLLGETQYF.